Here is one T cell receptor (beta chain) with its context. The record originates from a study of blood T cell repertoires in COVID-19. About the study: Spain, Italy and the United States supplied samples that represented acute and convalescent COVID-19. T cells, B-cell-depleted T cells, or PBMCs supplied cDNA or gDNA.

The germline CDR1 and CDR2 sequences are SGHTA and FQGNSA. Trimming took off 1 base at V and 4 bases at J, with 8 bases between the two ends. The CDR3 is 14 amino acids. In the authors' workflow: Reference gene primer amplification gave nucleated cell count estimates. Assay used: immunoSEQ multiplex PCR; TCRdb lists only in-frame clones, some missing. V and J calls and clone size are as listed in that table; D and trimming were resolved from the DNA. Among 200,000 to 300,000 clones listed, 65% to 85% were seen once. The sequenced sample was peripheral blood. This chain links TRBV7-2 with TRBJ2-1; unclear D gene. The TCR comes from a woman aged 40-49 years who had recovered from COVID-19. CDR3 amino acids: CASSLDPEYNEQFF. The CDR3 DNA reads TGTGCCAGCAGCTTAGATCCAGAATACAATGAGCAGTTCTTC.